Listed here are 19 T cell receptor beta chains from one sample, sequenced in a study of cytomegalovirus exposure and HLA in healthy donors. The PCR was carried out with 60 Vbeta primers and 13 Jbeta primers. Profiling relied on immunoSEQ multiplex PCR, and the TCRdb table lists in-frame clones only, not all of them. Here the sample spans some 130,000 clones, around 73% being singletons. Sequencing was performed on PBMCs. These receptors were collected from a female donor in good health and CMV-seronegative.

As to this clone: This CDR3 is also generated by other DNA sequences in the sample. V gene TRBV11-2 combines with J gene TRBJ1-2, with D maybe TRBD1 (6 bases). This CDR3 comprises 13 residues. V was cut by 0 bases and J by 8 bases, with 10 bases left in between. The germline V gene encodes CDR1 SGHAT and CDR2 FQNNGV. The CDR3 loop is CASSLDRGRGYTF. In DNA, the CDR3 is TGTGCCAGCAGCTTAGACAGGGGAAGGGGCTACACCTTC.

CDR3 in DNA: TGTGCCAGCAGCTTCAGGGGTACCGGGGAGCTGTTTTTT. Translating it yields CASSFRGTGELFF. This rearrangement joins TRBV5-4 to TRBJ2-2, with a tentative D call TRBD1 (6 bases). The germline gives CDR1 SGHNT, CDR2 YYREEE (reference sequence). The CDR3 spans 13 residues. Trimming removed 2 bases from V and 5 bases from J, with 7 bases in between.

The chain combines TRBV9 with TRBJ2-1, with 7 nucleotides matching TRBD2. This CDR3 contains 15 residues. V shed 0 bases and J 6 bases; nucleotides not matched to a gene: 6. Germline V gene data show CDR1 as SGDLS and CDR2 as YYNGEE. The CDR3 reads CASSVGGAGTNEQFF. As DNA, the CDR3 is TGTGCCAGCAGCGTAGGGGGAGCGGGGACCAATGAGCAGTTCTTC.

This clone was counted between two and nine times. The rearrangement joins TRBV5-1 to TRBJ1-2; unclear D gene. The V end was cut by 0 bases, the J end by 0 bases, with 9 bases between. From germline, CDR1 is SGHRS and CDR2 YFSETQ. CDR3 length: 15 amino acids. The CDR3 spells CASSLVLGSNYGYTF. Written as DNA, the CDR3 is TGCGCCAGCAGCTTGGTTCTAGGCTCTAACTATGGCTACACCTTC.

The chain couples TRBV5-4 to TRBJ2-5, with D tentatively TRBD2 (6 bases). This CDR3 has 12 residues. V was clipped by 5 bases and J by 5 bases, with 10 bases between them. Per germline, CDR1 SGHNT and CDR2 YYREEE (reference sequence). The CDR3 is CASRRDLETQYF. The CDR3 nucleotides are TGTGCCAGCAGGCGGGACCTTGAGACCCAGTACTTC.

This chain links TRBV13 with TRBJ2-1; 7 bases fit TRBD1. The length of the CDR3 is 13 residues. The V segment lost 0 bases and the J segment 10 bases; nucleotides outside the gene matches: 3. CDR1 and CDR2 (germline): PRHDT, FYEKMQ (reference sequence). CDR3 in DNA: TGTGCCAGCAGCTTAGGCGACAGGGAAGAGCAGTTCTTC. Encoded protein: CASSLGDREEQFF.

This chain connects TRBV28 to TRBJ1-4; TRBD1 matches at 7 bases. J lost 7 bases, V lost 7 bases, and 9 bases had no gene match. The CDR3 extends over 14 amino acids. Germline CDR1 reads MDHEN; CDR2 reads SYDVKM. CDR3 in amino acids: CASIGTESGEKLFF. Written as DNA, the CDR3 is TGTGCCAGCATCGGGACAGAGTCAGGTGAAAAACTGTTTTTT.

There are a few counts of this clone. This sequence joins TRBV7-6 and TRBJ2-7, with TRBD2 matching over 8 bases. This CDR3 is 13 amino acids long. Trimming at V came to 1 base and at J to 7 bases, leaving 3 bases not matched to a gene. Germline V gives CDR1 SGHVS, CDR2 FNYEAQ. CDR3 amino acids: CASSLEREQEQYF. In DNA, the CDR3 is TGTGCCAGCAGCTTAGAGCGGGAGCAGGAGCAGTACTTC.

The chain joins TRBV5-6 to TRBJ2-7; 7 bases map to TRBD1. The CDR3 sequence is 17 residues long. V gave up 0 bases and J gave up 3 bases; unmatched junction bases: 12. Germline loops: CDR1 SGHDT, CDR2 YYEEEE. CDR3 region: CASSLVSHRNRGYEQYF. CDR3 bases: TGTGCCAGCAGCTTGGTTTCGCATCGGAACAGGGGCTACGAGCAGTACTTC.

The CDR3 spells CASSQARTGGTGELFF. CDR3 DNA sequence: TGCGCCAGCAGCCAAGCTAGGACAGGGGGAACCGGGGAGCTGTTTTTT. The V call is TRBV4-3, the J call TRBJ2-2; 10 bases agree with TRBD1. After removal of 1 base from V and 5 bases from J, the junction contained 4 bases not matched to a gene. The germline CDR1 and CDR2 sequences are LGHNA and YSLEER. This CDR3 has 16 residues.

This clone was counted once. The chain joins TRBV29-1 to TRBJ2-5; 7 bases agree with TRBD2. CDR1 and CDR2 from the germline V gene are SQVTM and ANQGSEA. The CDR3 is 13 amino acids. V shed 3 bases, J shed 1 base, and the junction held 2 bases outside the gene matches. The CDR3 here is CSVEGLPQETQYF. The CDR3 DNA reads as TGCAGCGTTGAGGGACTACCCCAAGAGACCCAGTACTTC.

The V and J genes are TRBV10-3 and TRBJ1-1, with TRBD1 as a possible D gene (6 bases). Trimming took 2 bases from V and 1 from J, leaving 8 bases between them. Germline CDR1 is ENHRY and CDR2 is SYGVKD. The CDR3 sequence is 14 residues long. The DNA of the CDR3 is TGTGCCATCAGTGAGAGACAGGAGAACACTGAAGCTTTCTTT. Protein: CAISERQENTEAFF.

This chain joins TRBV4-1 and TRBJ1-5, with 7 bases that match TRBD1. Germline values: CDR1 MGHRA, CDR2 YSYEKL. This CDR3 region has 18 residues. V shed 0 bases and J 1 base; nucleotides not matched to a gene: 9. In DNA form, the CDR3 reads TGCGCCAGCAGCCAAGAATTAAGGGGGCGGAAAAGCAATCAGCCCCAGCATTTT. Amino acid sequence: CASSQELRGRKSNQPQHF.

The chain links TRBV29-1 to TRBJ1-2, with D uncertain. The V end lost 1 base, the J end lost 8 bases, and 8 bases lay between the germline ends. The CDR3 loop spans 11 amino acids. The germline CDR1 and CDR2 sequences are SQVTM and ANQGSEA. The CDR3 DNA sequence: TGCAGCGTTGAAGGGCTAGAGGGCTACACCTTC. Protein product: CSVEGLEGYTF. The variable domain in full, completed from reference TRBV29-1 and TRBJ1-2, reads SAVISQKPSRDICQRGTSLTIQCQVDSQVTMMFWYRQQPGQSLTLIATANQGSEATYESGFVIDKFPISRPNLTFSTLTVSNMSPEDSSIYLCSVEGLEGYTFGSGTRLTVV.

This rearrangement joins TRBV30 to TRBJ1-1; D gene unclear. CDR1 is GTSNPN and CDR2 is SVGIG in the germline V gene (reference sequence). The CDR3 is 12 residues long. Trimming pared 0 bases from V and 6 bases from J, leaving 8 bases between. CDR3 in amino acids: CAWSVLRAEAFF. Written as DNA, the CDR3 is TGTGCCTGGAGTGTACTGAGGGCTGAAGCTTTCTTT.

This clone was counted between two and nine times. The V gene is TRBV5-4, the J gene TRBJ1-2; TRBD1 aligns across 8 bases. The CDR3 sequence is 14 residues long. Trimming took 4 bases from V and 4 from J; bases not matched to a gene: 6. CDR1 is SGHNT, CDR2 YYREEE, per germline (reference sequence). CDR3 protein: CASSHKTGVYGYTF. The CDR3 bases are TGTGCCAGCAGCCACAAGACAGGGGTCTATGGCTACACCTTC.

The sample holds a few counts of this clone. The chain employs TRBV7-3 and TRBJ1-2, with 7 bases matching TRBD1. In germline, CDR1 is SGHTA, CDR2 FQGTGA. The CDR3 is 15 residues long. Germline trimming cut 4 bases from V and 6 bases from J; bases unmatched to any gene: 11. CDR3 coding DNA: TGTGCCAGCAGCTCGAAAGCAGGGGGAATGAATGGCTACACCTTC. This sequence encodes CASSSKAGGMNGYTF.

The chain has TRBV25-1 and TRBJ2-7, with 8 nucleotides matching TRBD1. The CDR3 length is 14 residues. Germline V gene sequence: CDR1 MGHDK, CDR2 SYGVNS. Losses at the gene ends were 4 bases for V and 2 bases for J; bases not matched to a gene: 4. CDR3 in amino acids: CASSGQDRAYEQYF. As DNA, the CDR3 is TGTGCCAGCAGTGGGCAGGACAGGGCCTACGAGCAGTACTTC.

J is TRBJ2-3 and V is TRBV6-5; D is uncertain. Trimming cost V 2 bases and J 4 bases, with 10 bases left between them. From germline, CDR1 is MNHEY and CDR2 SVGAGI. The length of the CDR3 is 14 residues. The CDR3: CASSYLRSPDTQYF. The CDR3 DNA reads as TGTGCCAGCAGTTACCTACGTAGCCCAGATACGCAGTATTTT.